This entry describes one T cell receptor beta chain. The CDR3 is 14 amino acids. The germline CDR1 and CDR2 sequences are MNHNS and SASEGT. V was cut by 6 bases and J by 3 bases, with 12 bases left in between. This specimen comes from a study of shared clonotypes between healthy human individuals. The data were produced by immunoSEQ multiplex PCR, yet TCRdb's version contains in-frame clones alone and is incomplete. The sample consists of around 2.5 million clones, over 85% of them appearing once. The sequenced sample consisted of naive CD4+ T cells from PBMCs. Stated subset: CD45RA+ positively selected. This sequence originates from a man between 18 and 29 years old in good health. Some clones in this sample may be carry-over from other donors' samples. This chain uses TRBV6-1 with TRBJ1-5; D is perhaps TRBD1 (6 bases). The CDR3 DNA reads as TGTGCCAGCAGCCCCCAGGGGTACAATCAGCCCCAGCATTTT. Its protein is CASSPQGYNQPQHF.